The sequence of this T cell receptor beta chain was determined in a study of cytomegalovirus exposure and HLA in healthy donors. General study results and limits: TCR beta chains associated with HLA were, in a later analysis, more clonally expanded than equally common others.

Germline lookup yields CDR1 SNHLY and CDR2 FYNNEI. The CDR3 sequence is 15 residues long. V lost 5 bases to trimming and J lost 2 bases; unmatched junction nucleotides: 6. Remarks on this clone: Its antigen is not identified.

13 Jbeta primers and 60 Vbeta primers were used for the PCR. The protocol was immunoSEQ multiplex PCR, while the TCRdb copy is restricted to in-frame clones and leaves out a portion. This table holds about 98,000 clones, about 74% found once. Material for sequencing was PBMCs. V gene TRBV2 combines with J gene TRBJ1-5, with 7 bases that match TRBD1. The TCR was taken from a male donor in good health and CMV-seropositive. Here the CDR3 reads CASSRQGWGNQPQHF. DNA of the CDR3: TGTGCCAGCAGTCGACAGGGATGGGGCAATCAGCCCCAGCATTTT. The variable domain in full, with the rest retrieved from reference TRBV2 and TRBJ1-5, is EPEVTQTPSHQVTQMGQEVILRCVPISNHLYFYWYRQILGQKVEFLVSFYNNEISEKSEIFDDQFSVERPDGSNFTLKIRSTKLEDSAMYFCASSRQGWGNQPQHFGDGTRLSIL.